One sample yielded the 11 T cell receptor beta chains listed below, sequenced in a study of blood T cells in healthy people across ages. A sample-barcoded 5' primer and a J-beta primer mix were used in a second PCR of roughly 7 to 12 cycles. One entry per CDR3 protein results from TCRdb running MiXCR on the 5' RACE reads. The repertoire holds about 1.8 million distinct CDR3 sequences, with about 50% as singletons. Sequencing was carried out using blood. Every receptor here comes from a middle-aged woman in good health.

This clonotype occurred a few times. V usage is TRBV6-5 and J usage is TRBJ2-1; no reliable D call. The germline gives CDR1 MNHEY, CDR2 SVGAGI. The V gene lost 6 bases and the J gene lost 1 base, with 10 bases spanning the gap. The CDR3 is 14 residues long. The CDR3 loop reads CASSEFNSYNEQFF. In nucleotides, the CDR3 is TGTGCCAGCAGCGAATTTAATTCCTACAATGAGCAGTTCTTC.

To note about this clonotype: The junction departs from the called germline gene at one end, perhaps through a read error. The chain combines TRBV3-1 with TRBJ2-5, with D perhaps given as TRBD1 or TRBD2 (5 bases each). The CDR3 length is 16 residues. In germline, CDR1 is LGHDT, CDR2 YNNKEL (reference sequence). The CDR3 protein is CTSSQEGRVNGETQYF. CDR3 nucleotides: TGTACCAGCAGCCAAGAGGGCAGGGTGAATGGAGAGACCCAGTACTTC.

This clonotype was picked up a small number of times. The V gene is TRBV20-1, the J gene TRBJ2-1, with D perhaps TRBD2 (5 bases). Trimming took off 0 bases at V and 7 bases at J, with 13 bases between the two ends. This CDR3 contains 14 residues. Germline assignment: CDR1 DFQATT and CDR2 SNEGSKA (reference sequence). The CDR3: CSARDRVARNEQFF. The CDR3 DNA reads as TGCAGTGCTAGAGATAGAGTAGCGCGGAATGAGCAGTTCTTC.

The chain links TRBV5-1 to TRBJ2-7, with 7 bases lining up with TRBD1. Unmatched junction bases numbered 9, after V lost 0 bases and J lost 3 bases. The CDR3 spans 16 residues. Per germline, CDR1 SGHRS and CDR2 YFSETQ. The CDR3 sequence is CASSLEPGGKGYEQYF. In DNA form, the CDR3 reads TGCGCCAGCAGCTTGGAACCAGGGGGAAAGGGCTACGAGCAGTACTTC. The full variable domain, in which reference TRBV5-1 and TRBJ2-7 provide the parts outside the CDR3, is KAGVTQTPRYLIKTRGQQVTLSCSPISGHRSVSWYQQTPGQGLQFLFEYFSETQRNKGNFPGRFSGRQFSNSRSEMNVSTLELGDSALYLCASSLEPGGKGYEQYFGPGTRLTVT.

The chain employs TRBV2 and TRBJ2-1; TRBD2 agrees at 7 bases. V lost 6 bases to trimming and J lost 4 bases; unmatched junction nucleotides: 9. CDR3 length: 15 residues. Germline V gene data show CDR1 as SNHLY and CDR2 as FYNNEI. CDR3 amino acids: CASRLVAGEYNEQFF. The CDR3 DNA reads TGTGCCAGCAGGCTTGTCGCGGGGGAGTACAATGAGCAGTTCTTC.

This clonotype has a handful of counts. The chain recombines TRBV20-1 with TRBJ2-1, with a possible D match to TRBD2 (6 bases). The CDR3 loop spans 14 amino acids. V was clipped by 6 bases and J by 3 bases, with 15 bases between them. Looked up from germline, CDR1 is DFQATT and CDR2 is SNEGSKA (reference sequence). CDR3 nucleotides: TGCAGTGCCGCCGCGACCGGGGGCTACAATGAGCAGTTCTTC. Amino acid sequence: CSAAATGGYNEQFF.

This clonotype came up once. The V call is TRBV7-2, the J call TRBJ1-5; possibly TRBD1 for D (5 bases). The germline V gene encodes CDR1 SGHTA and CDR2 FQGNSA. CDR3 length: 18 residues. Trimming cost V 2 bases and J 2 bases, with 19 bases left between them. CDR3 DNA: TGTGCCAGCAGCTTATATGGCAGGGCCGTTGCACGCAATCAGCCCCAGCATTTT. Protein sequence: CASSLYGRAVARNQPQHF.

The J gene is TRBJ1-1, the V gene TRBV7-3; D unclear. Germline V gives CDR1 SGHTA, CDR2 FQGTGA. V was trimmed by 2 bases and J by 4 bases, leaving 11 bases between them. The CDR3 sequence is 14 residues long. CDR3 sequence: CASSLEGSLTEAFF. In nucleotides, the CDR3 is TGTGCCAGCAGCTTAGAGGGCAGCCTCACTGAAGCTTTCTTT.

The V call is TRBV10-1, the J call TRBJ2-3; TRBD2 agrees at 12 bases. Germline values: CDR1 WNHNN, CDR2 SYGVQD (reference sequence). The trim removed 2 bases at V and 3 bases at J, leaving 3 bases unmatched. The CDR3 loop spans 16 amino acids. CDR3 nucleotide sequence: TGCGCCAGCAGTGAGGGGGGGACTAGCGGGACAGATACGCAGTATTTT. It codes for CASSEGGTSGTDTQYF.

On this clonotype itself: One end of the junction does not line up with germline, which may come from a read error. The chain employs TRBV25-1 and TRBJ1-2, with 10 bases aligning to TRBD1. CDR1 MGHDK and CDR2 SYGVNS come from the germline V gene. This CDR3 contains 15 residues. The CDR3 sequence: CAGSSPGQGFYGYTF. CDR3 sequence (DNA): TGTGCCGGCAGTTCGCCGGGACAGGGGTTCTATGGCTACACCTTC.

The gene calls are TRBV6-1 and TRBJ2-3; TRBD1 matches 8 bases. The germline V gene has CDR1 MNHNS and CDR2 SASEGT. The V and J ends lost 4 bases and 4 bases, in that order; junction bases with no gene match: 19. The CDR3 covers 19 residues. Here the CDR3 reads CASSGKWDRRGFAPDTQYF. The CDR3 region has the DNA TGTGCCAGCAGTGGAAAGTGGGACAGGAGAGGATTTGCCCCAGATACGCAGTATTTT.